The count of the clone carrying this T cell receptor beta chain is one. Its cognate antigen is unknown. The data were obtained in a study of T cell responses to AZD1222 COVID-19 vaccine. Whole-study context: Recipients boosted at about 4 weeks or about 12 weeks are pooled. General observations from the study: Following two doses of AZD1222, Spike-specific TCR breadth and depth rose. The donor cohort was predominantly white British with a female majority, and clonal diversity may have been underestimated. Only a handful of AZD1222 recipients tested seropositive at baseline.

The table came from immunoSEQ multiplex PCR; TCRdb's copy has only in-frame clones and leaves some out. The table records 35,000 to 45,000 clones, around 80% of them present only once. The CDR3 is 13 residues long. The germline gives CDR1 MNHEY, CDR2 SVGAGI. The V gene lost 10 bases and the J gene lost 5 bases, with 16 bases spanning the gap. This sequence joins TRBV6-5 and TRBJ2-3; D is tentatively TRBD1 or TRBD2 (5 bases each). The specimen comprised peripheral blood, sampled on day 0 of AZD1222 vaccination. This TCR was sampled from an adult in good health. As DNA, the CDR3 is TGTGCCACTAGGTTTGGGGCGGGAGATACGCAGTATTTT. Translating it yields CATRFGAGDTQYF.